This is a list of T cell receptor beta chains from one sample in a study of blood T cell repertoires in COVID-19. Profiled with immunoSEQ multiplex PCR; TCRdb holds only in-frame clones, not every one. Of roughly 250,000 clones detected, approximately 85% appear once; the ten largest clones hold more than 2%. The sample consisted of PBMCs or T cells enriched from blood (not recorded which). These TCRs come from a woman between 45 and 65 years old who had recovered from COVID-19. CDR3s leave out the opening cysteine and the closing phenylalanine or tryptophan. Fields, in order: J gene, V gene, CDR3 protein.

j_call: TRBJ2-7
v_call: TRBV15
cdr3_aa: ATSRDRGTGGWYEQY

j_call: TRBJ1-1
v_call: TRBV19
cdr3_aa: ASSVRQGERSPEAF

j_call: TRBJ2-7
v_call: TRBV11-2
cdr3_aa: ASRSSGGLIDEQY

j_call: TRBJ2-7
v_call: TRBV27
cdr3_aa: ASSSLGTAAYEQY

j_call: TRBJ2-3
v_call: TRBV4-3
cdr3_aa: ASSQGHRGRTDTQY

j_call: TRBJ2-3
v_call: TRBV2
cdr3_aa: ASRLALSTDTQY

j_call: TRBJ1-4
v_call: TRBV25-1
cdr3_aa: ASSEGLGLQVNEKLF

j_call: TRBJ2-7
v_call: TRBV30
cdr3_aa: AWVPPKTGGTYEQY

j_call: TRBJ1-2
v_call: TRBV5-1
cdr3_aa: ASSANPTGGGYGYT

j_call: TRBJ2-1
v_call: TRBV12-5
cdr3_aa: ASGRTSGYNEQF

j_call: TRBJ2-7
v_call: TRBV28
cdr3_aa: ASRTSGRWVRGEQY